The clone carrying this TCR beta chain came up a few times. The antigen remains unidentified. Trimming cost V 10 bases and J 8 bases, with 15 bases left between them. Germline V lookup: CDR1 MNHEY, CDR2 SMNVEV (reference sequence). This CDR3 region has 12 residues. From the reads, TCRdb called clonotypes with MiXCR, one entry per CDR3 protein. Of 700,000 to 900,000 distinct CDR3 sequences in the sample, 29% were seen once. The sample belongs to a study of T cell repertoires in cytomegalovirus infection. This chain connects TRBV27 to TRBJ2-1; maybe TRBD2 (7 bases). The TCR originated in a human donor in good health (CMV status not recorded). Some clones in this sample may be carry-over from other donors' samples. This material consisted of cultured CD8+ T cells from PBMCs, taken from culture after CMV antigen stimulation. The DNA for the CDR3 is TGTGCCACCAAGGGGGGGGCGGATGAGCAGTTCTTC. It codes for CATKGGADEQFF.